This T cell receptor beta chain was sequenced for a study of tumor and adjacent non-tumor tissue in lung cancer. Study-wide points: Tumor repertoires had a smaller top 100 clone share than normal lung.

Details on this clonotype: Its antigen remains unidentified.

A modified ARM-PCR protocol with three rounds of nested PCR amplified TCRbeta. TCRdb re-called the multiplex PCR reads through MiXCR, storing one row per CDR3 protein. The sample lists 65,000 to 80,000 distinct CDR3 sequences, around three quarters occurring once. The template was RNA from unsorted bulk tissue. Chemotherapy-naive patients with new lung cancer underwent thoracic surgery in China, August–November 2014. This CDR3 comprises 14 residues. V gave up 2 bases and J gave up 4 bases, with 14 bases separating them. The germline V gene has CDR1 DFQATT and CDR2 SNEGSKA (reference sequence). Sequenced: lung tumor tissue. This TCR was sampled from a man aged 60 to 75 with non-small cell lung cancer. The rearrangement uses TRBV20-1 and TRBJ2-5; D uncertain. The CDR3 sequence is CSARFRIGPETQYF. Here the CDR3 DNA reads TGCAGTGCTAGATTCAGGATAGGACCAGAGACCCAGTACTTC.